The 32 T cell receptor beta chains given below trace back to one sample, sequenced in a study of blood T cell repertoires in COVID-19. Using immunoSEQ multiplex PCR, the repertoire was profiled, and TCRdb retains in-frame clones only, with some absent. The sample yields hundreds of thousands of clones, 80% to 90% seen once. The material sequenced was peripheral blood. These receptors were taken from a young woman with acute or convalescent COVID-19.

The DNA of the CDR3 is TGTGCCAGTTTACTGGGACTAGCGGGGGGGAGCTCCTACAATGAGCAGTTCTTC. Translating it yields CASLLGLAGGSSYNEQFF. The chain recombines TRBV2 with TRBJ2-1; TRBD2 matches 16 bases. Germline V gives CDR1 SNHLY, CDR2 FYNNEI. V lost 9 bases and J lost 0; bases outside the gene matches: 8. CDR3 length: 18 amino acids.

The chain couples TRBV29-1 to TRBJ2-2, with no clear D. This CDR3 comprises 12 residues. The ends were cut back, 4 bases at V and 1 base at J, with 4 bases in the middle. Looked up from germline, CDR1 is SQVTM and CDR2 is ANQGSEA. The CDR3 here is CSVGQNTGELFF. In DNA, the CDR3 is TGCAGCGTTGGACAGAACACCGGGGAGCTGTTTTTT.

The rearrangement links TRBV2 to TRBJ1-5; 7 bases align to TRBD1. The CDR3 consists of 15 residues. The germline gives CDR1 SNHLY, CDR2 FYNNEI. V was clipped by 2 bases and J by 5 bases; unmatched bases: 6. The CDR3 spells CASSELGTDYQPQHF. The CDR3 DNA reads TGTGCCAGCAGTGAATTGGGGACAGACTATCAGCCCCAGCATTTT.

This sequence joins TRBV10-3 and TRBJ2-5; 8 bases are a match to TRBD2. Germline CDR1 reads ENHRY; CDR2 reads SYGVKD. This CDR3 contains 13 residues. Unmatched junction bases numbered 7, after V lost 8 bases and J lost 5 bases. The CDR3, as DNA: TGTGCCATCTCCGGGGGGGCAGGTGAGACCCAGTACTTC. It specifies CAISGGAGETQYF.

This clone was recorded once. V usage is TRBV29-1 and J usage is TRBJ1-2; 8 nucleotides agree with TRBD1. Trimming at V came to 6 bases and at J to 1 base, leaving 7 bases not matched to a gene. There are 14 residues in the CDR3. Germline values: CDR1 SQVTM, CDR2 ANQGSEA. This chain's CDR3 is CSVDGQGGNYGYTF. The CDR3 nucleotides read TGCAGCGTAGATGGACAGGGCGGTAACTATGGCTACACCTTC.

This clone was recorded a few times. The chain recombines TRBV5-4 with TRBJ1-2, with 7 nucleotides matching TRBD1. V gave up 0 bases and J gave up 1 base; unmatched junction bases: 3. CDR3 length: 15 amino acids. Germline lookup yields CDR1 SGHNT and CDR2 YYREEE (reference sequence). The CDR3, as DNA: TGTGCCAGCAGCTTGGGACAGGGCGGTAACTATGGCTACACCTTC. Amino acid sequence: CASSLGQGGNYGYTF.

This clone was recorded once. CDR3 in DNA: TGTGCCACCAGCAGAGCGGGGACGGAGGGCACTGAAGCTTTCTTT. This encodes CATSRAGTEGTEAFF. The J gene is TRBJ1-1, the V gene TRBV15; D is possibly TRBD1 (5 bases). CDR1 and CDR2 (germline): LNHNV, YYDKDF (reference sequence). This CDR3 is built from 15 residues. V was clipped by 1 base and J by 4 bases, with 13 bases between them. Using reference TRBV15 and TRBJ1-1 for the parts outside the CDR3, the full variable domain is DAMVIQNPRYQVTQFGKPVTLSCSQTLNHNVMYWYQQKSSQAPKLLFHYYDKDFNNEADTPDNFQSRRPNTSFCFLDIRSPGLGDTAMYLCATSRAGTEGTEAFFGQGTRLTVV.

This sequence joins TRBV9 and TRBJ1-1; the match to TRBD1 covers 7 bases. The V gene end was trimmed by 0 bases and the J gene end by 3 bases; junction bases not matched to a gene: 2. The CDR3 spans 14 residues. Germline V gene sequence: CDR1 SGDLS, CDR2 YYNGEE. CDR3: CASSVGQGYTEAFF. The CDR3 DNA follows: TGTGCCAGCAGCGTAGGACAGGGATACACTGAAGCTTTCTTT.

The chain joins TRBV29-1 to TRBJ2-7; D is unresolved. Germline CDR1 and CDR2: SQVTM and ANQGSEA. This CDR3 spans 14 amino acids. V dropped 0 bases and J dropped 1 base, with 10 bases sitting between them. The CDR3 protein is CSVEDRGVSYEQYF. Written as DNA, the CDR3 is TGCAGCGTTGAAGATAGAGGAGTATCCTACGAGCAGTACTTC.

This chain connects TRBV27 to TRBJ2-3; TRBD1 matches at 9 bases. The CDR3 length is 13 residues. The junction had 7 bases not matched to a gene; V was cut back by 10 bases and J by 5 bases. Germline CDR1 reads MNHEY; CDR2 reads SMNVEV (reference sequence). CDR3 bases: TGTGCCATCACAGGGGGCCGAAAAGATACGCAGTATTTT. It yields the protein CAITGGRKDTQYF.

The rearrangement joins TRBV5-1 to TRBJ2-2; D may be TRBD1 (5 bases). This CDR3 spans 14 amino acids. Germline V gene data show CDR1 as SGHRS and CDR2 as YFSETQ. The V end lost 5 bases, the J end lost 0 bases, and 8 bases lay between the germline ends. CDR3 nucleotides: TGCGCCAGCAGACAGGCTTCGAACACCGGGGAGCTGTTTTTT. Amino acids: CASRQASNTGELFF.

For the CDR3, the DNA is TGTGCCAGCAGTTCCCGGCGGAGGTACGAGCAGTACTTC. Translation: CASSSRRRYEQYF. The rearrangement joins TRBV6-5 to TRBJ2-7; D possibly corresponds to TRBD2 (5 bases). The CDR3 is 13 amino acids. CDR1 is MNHEY, CDR2 SVGAGI, per germline. Deletions cut 4 bases from V and 4 bases from J, with 11 bases between.

This chain connects TRBV7-2 to TRBJ1-5; no clear D. Germline V CDR1 and CDR2: SGHTA, FQGNSA. V lost 3 bases, J lost 1 base, and 13 bases lay in between. The CDR3 runs 16 residues. CDR3 sequence: CASSLGGDPSNQPQHF. Here the CDR3 DNA reads TGTGCCAGCAGCTTGGGAGGAGACCCCAGCAATCAGCCCCAGCATTTT.

This clone has only a few counts. The chain carries TRBV27 and TRBJ1-5, with D uncertain. Germline CDR1 MNHEY, CDR2 SMNVEV (reference sequence). Trimming stripped 11 bases from V and 4 bases from J, with 6 bases between. The CDR3 has 10 amino acids. The chain's CDR3 is CAGPNQPQHF. CDR3 coding DNA: TGTGCCGGCCCAAATCAGCCCCAGCATTTT.

J is TRBJ1-2 and V is TRBV6-5, with D possibly TRBD1 on 6 matching bases. This CDR3 contains 13 residues. CDR1 is MNHEY and CDR2 is SVGAGI in the germline V gene. With 7 bases removed from V and 2 bases from J, the gap between germline ends came to 11 bases. CDR3 in DNA: TGTGCCAGCACTCCCGACAGGAACTATGGCTACACCTTC. As protein: CASTPDRNYGYTF.

The J gene is TRBJ1-6, the V gene TRBV28; tentatively, D is TRBD1 (6 bases). The CDR3 length is 16 residues. Per germline, CDR1 MDHEN and CDR2 SYDVKM. The V and J ends lost 4 bases and 1 base respectively, with 11 bases between them. The CDR3 region has the DNA TGTGCCAGCAGTTCCTCCAGGGGTTCCTATAATTCACCCCTCCACTTT. Its translation: CASSSSRGSYNSPLHF.

This chain connects TRBV29-1 to TRBJ1-2; maybe TRBD1 (5 bases). This CDR3 has 12 amino acids. Germline V gene data show CDR1 as SQVTM and CDR2 as ANQGSEA. V gave up 3 bases and J gave up 4 bases, with 9 bases separating them. This CDR3 is CSVDRAFYGYTF. As DNA, the CDR3 is TGCAGCGTTGACAGGGCCTTCTATGGCTACACCTTC.

J is TRBJ1-4 and V is TRBV18; no clear D gene. From germline, CDR1 is KGHSH and CDR2 LQKENI. CDR3 length: 15 amino acids. V was clipped by 6 bases and J by 0 bases, with 11 bases between them. The chain's CDR3 is CASSARRATNEKLFF. CDR3 in DNA: TGTGCCAGCTCGGCGCGGAGAGCAACTAATGAAAAACTGTTTTTT.

This chain links TRBV4-1 with TRBJ2-1; TRBD2 matches at 8 bases. CDR1 MGHRA and CDR2 YSYEKL come from the germline V gene. The trim removed 0 bases at V and 3 bases at J, leaving 4 bases unmatched. CDR3 length: 16 residues. The CDR3 is CASSQDPAGDYNEQFF. The CDR3 bases are TGCGCCAGCAGCCAAGATCCAGCGGGGGACTACAATGAGCAGTTCTTC.

The chain has TRBV7-9 and TRBJ2-7, with D possibly matching TRBD2 (6 bases). The CDR3 contains 12 residues. In germline, CDR1 is SEHNR, CDR2 FQNEAQ (reference sequence). V was clipped by 5 bases and J by 4 bases, with 9 bases between them. CDR3 DNA: TGTGCCAGCAGCCCCCGGGGGTACGAGCAGTACTTC. This translates into CASSPRGYEQYF.

The chain combines TRBV7-9 with TRBJ1-4; TRBD1 matches at 7 bases. V dropped 5 bases and J dropped 7; count of bases not matched to a gene: 7. The germline V gene has CDR1 SEHNR and CDR2 FQNEAQ (reference sequence). This CDR3 is 14 amino acids long. CDR3 amino acids: CASSPPRDSEKLFF. CDR3 DNA sequence: TGTGCCAGCAGCCCCCCTCGGGACAGTGAAAAACTGTTTTTT.

The V call is TRBV5-6, the J call TRBJ2-3, with D perhaps TRBD1 (5 bases). The CDR3 extends over 12 amino acids. Germline CDR1 SGHDT, CDR2 YYEEEE. Trimming left V 0 bases short and J 8 bases short, with 7 bases between. The CDR3 DNA follows: TGTGCCAGCAGCTTGGGTAGGGGTACGCAGTATTTT. Protein product: CASSLGRGTQYF.

The V call is TRBV3-1 (or the pseudogene TRBV3-2), the J call TRBJ2-7; possibly TRBD2 for D (6 bases). In germline, CDR1 is LGHDT, CDR2 YNNKEL (reference sequence). The CDR3 totals 15 residues. V lost 2 bases, J lost 3 bases, and 14 bases lay in between. The DNA for the CDR3 is TGTGCCAGCAGCCAAAATATCCCGGGGGTCTACGAGCAGTACTTC. Translating gives CASSQNIPGVYEQYF.

The chain employs TRBV25-1 and TRBJ2-7, with D possibly TRBD2 on 5 matching bases. Deletions cut 6 bases from V and 7 bases from J, with 13 bases between. Germline V gene data show CDR1 as MGHDK and CDR2 as SYGVNS. The length of the CDR3 is 12 residues. For the CDR3, the DNA is TGTGCCAGCAGCGTGGACTGGGGTGAGCAGTACTTC. Its translation: CASSVDWGEQYF.

The rearrangement joins TRBV10-3 to TRBJ2-7; 8 bases match TRBD1. The CDR3 is made up of 15 amino acids. Per germline, CDR1 ENHRY and CDR2 SYGVKD. V lost 4 bases to trimming and J lost 1 base; unmatched junction nucleotides: 6. The CDR3 bases are TGTGCCATCAGTGCCGGGACAGGAGATTCCTACGAGCAGTACTTC. Protein product: CAISAGTGDSYEQYF.

This clone came up a few times. J is TRBJ1-2 and V is TRBV27; 7 nucleotides align to TRBD1. This CDR3 region has 13 residues. CDR1 is MNHEY, CDR2 SMNVEV, per germline (reference sequence). After removal of 8 bases from V and 7 bases from J, the junction contained 10 bases not matched to a gene. This chain's CDR3 is CASRVTGVSGYTF. CDR3 DNA sequence: TGTGCCAGCCGTGTTACAGGGGTTAGTGGCTACACCTTC.

This clone was observed a handful of times. The chain joins TRBV24-1 to TRBJ2-7, with 8 bases lining up with TRBD1. This CDR3 is 14 amino acids long. V lost 5 bases, J lost 3 bases, and 5 bases stayed unmatched. CDR1 is KGHDR and CDR2 is SFDVKD in the germline V gene. DNA for the CDR3: TGTGCCACCAGTGGTAACAGGGGGGACTACGAGCAGTACTTC. It codes for CATSGNRGDYEQYF.

The chain joins TRBV7-8 to TRBJ1-2, with TRBD1 matching over 8 bases. Germline V gene lookup returns CDR1 SGHVS and CDR2 FQNEAQ. CDR3 length: 13 amino acids. Trimming removed 4 bases from V and 4 bases from J; junction bases left unmatched: 2. The CDR3 reads CASSYGQGYGYTF. Written as DNA, the CDR3 is TGTGCCAGCAGCTATGGACAGGGCTATGGCTACACCTTC.

This chain connects TRBV7-2 to TRBJ1-2, with D maybe TRBD1 (5 bases). Germline-derived CDR1 and CDR2 are SGHTA and FQGNSA. V lost 0 bases to trimming and J lost 8 bases, with 13 bases between them. The CDR3 loop spans 14 amino acids. The CDR3 reads CASSLAGGEYGYTF. In nucleotides, the CDR3 is TGTGCCAGCAGCTTAGCTGGGGGGGAGTACGGCTACACCTTC. The entire variable domain, with the rest obtained from reference TRBV7-2 and TRBJ1-2, is as follows: GAGVSQSPSNKVTEKGKDVELRCDPISGHTALYWYRQSLGQGLEFLIYFQGNSAPDKSGLPSDRFSAERTGGSVSTLTIQRTQQEDSAVYLCASSLAGGEYGYTFGSGTRLTVV.

Of note for this clone: This sample also contains other DNA sequences that code for the same CDR3. CDR3 sequence: CASSQGSGYEQYF. The CDR3 region has the DNA TGCGCCAGCAGCCAAGGTTCGGGCTACGAGCAGTACTTC. The chain couples TRBV4-3 to TRBJ2-7; D is undetermined. In germline, CDR1 is LGHNA, CDR2 YSLEER. The CDR3 has 13 amino acids. Trimming shortened V by 1 base and J by 3 bases, and 7 bases separated the two germline ends.

This chain uses TRBV18 with TRBJ1-2; a possible D gene is TRBD1 (5 bases). The CDR3 covers 15 residues. The V and J ends lost 3 bases and 4 bases respectively, with 15 bases between them. Per the germline V gene, CDR1 is KGHSH and CDR2 is LQKENI. The CDR3 DNA reads as TGTGCCAGCTCACCCTTAGACAGTCCTACCTATGGCTACACCTTC. This codes for CASSPLDSPTYGYTF.

The J gene is TRBJ1-6, the V gene TRBV30; D might be TRBD1 (5 bases). With 2 bases removed from V and 6 bases from J, the gap between germline ends came to 17 bases. Looked up from germline, CDR1 is GTSNPN and CDR2 is SVGIG (reference sequence). CDR3 size: 16 residues. The CDR3 DNA reads TGTGCCTGGAGTCCCCGAATTACAGGTTTTAATTCACCCCTCCACTTT. Translated, it gives CAWSPRITGFNSPLHF.